These 9 T cell receptor beta chains were sequenced from one sample in a study of CD8+ T cells in alopecia areata. Treatment meaning: oral pan-JAK inhibitor, 5-10 mg twice daily. Once RNA had been extracted, it was reverse transcribed into cDNA to act as the sequencing template. The protocol was immunoSEQ multiplex PCR, while the TCRdb copy is restricted to in-frame clones and leaves out a portion. Among about 160,000 clones listed, under 70% were seen once. Here the sequenced sample was CD4+ T cells sorted from blood, taken at week 4, from a patient treated with tofacitinib. Receptors were obtained from a human donor with alopecia areata.

V and J are TRBV4-1 and TRBJ2-5, with 10 bases fitting TRBD1. J lost 5 bases, V lost 4 bases, and 4 bases had no gene match. CDR3 size: 14 residues. Germline V gives CDR1 MGHRA, CDR2 YSYEKL. This CDR3 reads CASSRGTGEETQYF. The CDR3 DNA reads as TGCGCCAGCAGCCGAGGGACAGGGGAGGAGACCCAGTACTTC.

The sample holds one count of this clone. The chain has TRBV6-5 and TRBJ1-6; possibly TRBD1 for D (5 bases). V was cut by 0 bases and J by 8 bases, with 14 bases left in between. The CDR3 has 16 amino acids. Germline CDR1 MNHEY, CDR2 SVGAGI. The CDR3 DNA reads as TGTGCCAGCAGTTACTCCGGGGGGGTTAGCGATTCACCCCTCCACTTT. Translated, it gives CASSYSGGVSDSPLHF.

The chain is built from TRBV7-9 and TRBJ2-5; 7 nucleotides line up with TRBD1. The germline gives CDR1 SEHNR, CDR2 FQNEAQ (reference sequence). The CDR3 is 15 amino acids. J lost 5 bases, V lost 3 bases, and 9 bases had no gene match. The CDR3 here is CASSFIHRGWETQYF. DNA of the CDR3: TGTGCCAGCAGCTTTATACACAGGGGATGGGAGACCCAGTACTTC.

This chain uses TRBV10-3 with TRBJ2-2; 8 nucleotides align to TRBD1. There are 13 residues in the CDR3. Germline V gene lookup returns CDR1 ENHRY and CDR2 SYGVKD. The V segment lost 11 bases and the J segment 5 bases; nucleotides outside the gene matches: 7. CDR3 sequence: CAVGQGTTGELFF. CDR3 nucleotide sequence: TGTGCCGTAGGACAGGGAACTACCGGGGAGCTGTTTTTT.

The rearrangement uses TRBV9 and TRBJ2-7; D is possibly TRBD2 (6 bases). The germline V and J ends were trimmed by 4 bases and 2 bases, with 10 bases remaining between them. Germline V gene lookup returns CDR1 SGDLS and CDR2 YYNGEE. The CDR3 contains 13 residues. The chain's CDR3 is CASSPAGPYEQYF. For the CDR3, the DNA is TGTGCCAGCAGCCCGGCGGGGCCCTACGAGCAGTACTTC.

This clone was found a few times. The chain carries TRBV30 and TRBJ2-2; TRBD2 matches at 8 bases. The J segment lost 2 bases and the V segment lost 1 base, leaving 3 bases of the junction unmatched. The CDR3 consists of 15 residues. CDR1 is GTSNPN, CDR2 SVGIG, per germline (reference sequence). CDR3 in amino acids: CAWSGRGGNTGELFF. In DNA, the CDR3 is TGTGCCTGGAGTGGACGGGGGGGCAACACCGGGGAGCTGTTTTTT.

The genes are TRBV5-1 and TRBJ1-2; D is perhaps TRBD1 (5 bases). Trimming took 5 bases from V and 2 from J, leaving 10 bases between them. The CDR3 contains 13 residues. Germline-derived CDR1 and CDR2 are SGHRS and YFSETQ. The CDR3 DNA is TGCGCCAGCAGACTGACAGCAAACTATGGCTACACCTTC. It encodes CASRLTANYGYTF.

This clone was seen a few times. The chain links TRBV7-2 to TRBJ1-2, with D unresolved. Germline loops: CDR1 SGHTA, CDR2 FQGNSA. Trimming took off 5 bases at V and 4 bases at J, with 17 bases between the two ends. There are 15 residues in the CDR3. As DNA, the CDR3 is TGTGCCAGCAGCCCAGACCAGAGGTTGGGCTATGGCTACACCTTC. Translated: CASSPDQRLGYGYTF.

This chain joins TRBV5-1 and TRBJ1-6; the D is unclear. The CDR3 totals 14 residues. Deletions cut 2 bases from V and 5 bases from J, with 8 bases between. Germline values: CDR1 SGHRS, CDR2 YFSETQ. CDR3 bases: TGCGCCAGCAGCTTCGACTCGAATAATTCACCCCTCCACTTT. This codes for CASSFDSNNSPLHF.